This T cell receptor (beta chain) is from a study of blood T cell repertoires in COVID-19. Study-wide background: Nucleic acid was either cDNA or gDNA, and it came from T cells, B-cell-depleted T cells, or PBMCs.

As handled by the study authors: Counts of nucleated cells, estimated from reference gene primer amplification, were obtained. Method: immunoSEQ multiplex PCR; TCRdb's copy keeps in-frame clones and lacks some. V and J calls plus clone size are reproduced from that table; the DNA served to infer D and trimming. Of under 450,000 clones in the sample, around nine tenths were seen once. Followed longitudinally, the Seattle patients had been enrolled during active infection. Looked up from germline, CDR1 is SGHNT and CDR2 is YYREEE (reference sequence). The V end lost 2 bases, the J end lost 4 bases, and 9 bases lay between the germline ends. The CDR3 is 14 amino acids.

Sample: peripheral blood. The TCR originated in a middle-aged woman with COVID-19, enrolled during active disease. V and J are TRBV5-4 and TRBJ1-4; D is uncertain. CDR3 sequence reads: CASSLGASNEKLFF. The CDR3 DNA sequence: TGTGCCAGCAGCTTAGGAGCGAGTAATGAAAAACTGTTTTTT.